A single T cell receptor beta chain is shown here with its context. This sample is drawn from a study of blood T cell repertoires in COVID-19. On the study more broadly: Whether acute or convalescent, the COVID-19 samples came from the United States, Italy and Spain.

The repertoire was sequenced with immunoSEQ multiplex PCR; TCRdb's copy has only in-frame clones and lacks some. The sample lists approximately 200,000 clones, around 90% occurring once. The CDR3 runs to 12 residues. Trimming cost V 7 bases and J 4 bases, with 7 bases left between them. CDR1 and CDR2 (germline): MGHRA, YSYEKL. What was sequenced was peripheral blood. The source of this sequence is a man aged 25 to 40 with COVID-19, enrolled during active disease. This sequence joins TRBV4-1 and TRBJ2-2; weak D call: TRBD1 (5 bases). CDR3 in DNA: TGCGCCAGCAAAGGGGCCACCGGGGAGCTGTTTTTT. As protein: CASKGATGELFF.